These 22 T cell receptor beta chains were sequenced from one sample in a study of blood T cell repertoires in COVID-19. Clones were read by immunoSEQ multiplex PCR, and TCRdb kept only the in-frame ones, dropping some. Among about 360,000 clones, roughly 86% were seen once, and the ten largest hold approximately 1.2%. Sequenced: PBMCs or T cells enriched from blood (not recorded which). Every receptor here comes from a man aged 25-45 years who had recovered from COVID-19.

This sequence joins TRBV12-5 and TRBJ1-2; possibly TRBD1 for D (6 bases). CDR3 length: 14 amino acids. The germline V and J ends were trimmed by 4 bases and 8 bases, with 17 bases remaining between them. The germline V gene has CDR1 LGHNT and CDR2 FRNRAP. The CDR3 spells CASGSPRITGGYTF. The CDR3 bases are TGTGCTAGTGGTTCCCCGAGAATCACAGGGGGCTACACCTTC.

The chain joins TRBV12-3 or TRBV12-4 to TRBJ1-1, with no clear D. The CDR3 extends over 12 amino acids. V was trimmed by 6 bases and J by 3 bases, leaving 8 bases between them. The CDR3 protein is CASSPGHTEAFF. In nucleotides, the CDR3 is TGTGCCAGCAGCCCTGGGCACACTGAAGCTTTCTTT.

This clone was seen more than once but under ten times. Other DNA variants within this sample encode the same CDR3. The chain joins TRBV9 to TRBJ2-5; tentative D call: TRBD2 (6 bases). This CDR3 contains 14 residues. Germline V gene sequence: CDR1 SGDLS, CDR2 YYNGEE. The V end was cut by 4 bases, the J end by 0 bases, with 10 bases between. CDR3 sequence reads: CASSSGDYQETQYF. In nucleotides, the CDR3 is TGTGCCAGCAGCTCCGGGGACTACCAAGAGACCCAGTACTTC.

The V gene is TRBV27, the J gene TRBJ1-6, with 7 positions matching TRBD1. The CDR3 consists of 14 residues. The V and J ends lost 4 bases and 8 bases, in that order; junction bases with no gene match: 5. In germline, CDR1 is MNHEY, CDR2 SMNVEV (reference sequence). CDR3 sequence reads: CASSWQGVDSPLHF. The CDR3, as DNA: TGTGCCAGCAGTTGGCAGGGGGTGGATTCACCCCTCCACTTT.

The chain combines TRBV19 with TRBJ1-2; the match to TRBD1 covers 9 bases. This CDR3 comprises 16 residues. J gave up 7 bases and V 4 bases, and 13 bases lay outside the gene matches. Germline-derived CDR1 and CDR2 are LNHDA and SQIVND (reference sequence). The CDR3 sequence is CASSKETGGRNAGYTF. DNA for the CDR3: TGTGCCAGTAGTAAAGAAACAGGGGGCCGTAACGCTGGCTACACCTTC.

V usage is TRBV7-2 and J usage is TRBJ1-1; TRBD1 is a possible D gene (5 bases). The germline gives CDR1 SGHTA, CDR2 FQGNSA. Between the trimmed V and J ends, which lost 4 bases and 1 base, there was a span of 13 bases. The CDR3 is 15 residues long. This CDR3 reads CASSWIPQGNTEAFF. The CDR3 region has the DNA TGTGCCAGCAGCTGGATACCGCAGGGGAACACTGAAGCTTTCTTT.

Note on this clone: Other DNA sequences from this sample encode an identical CDR3 as well. The rearrangement links TRBV6-5 to TRBJ1-1; D gene unclear. The V gene lost 0 bases and the J gene lost 1 base, with 6 bases spanning the gap. Germline-derived CDR1 and CDR2 are MNHEY and SVGAGI. CDR3 size: 14 residues. CDR3 sequence (DNA): TGTGCCAGCAGTTACTCGAGAGGGAACACTGAAGCTTTCTTT. It codes for CASSYSRGNTEAFF.

The J gene is TRBJ1-4, the V gene TRBV7-9; D might be TRBD1 (5 bases). CDR1 and CDR2 from the germline V gene are SEHNR and FQNEAQ (reference sequence). This CDR3 contains 16 residues. Trimming took off 4 bases at V and 2 bases at J, with 14 bases between the two ends. This CDR3 is CASSSLRGATNEKLFF. The DNA of the CDR3 is TGTGCCAGCAGCTCCCTACGTGGGGCGACTAATGAAAAACTGTTTTTT.

The chain employs TRBV5-4 and TRBJ2-1, with 8 nucleotides matching TRBD1. From germline, CDR1 is SGHNT and CDR2 YYREEE (reference sequence). V lost 4 bases, J lost 5 bases, and 11 bases stayed unmatched. The CDR3 is made up of 16 amino acids. The DNA of the CDR3 is TGTGCCAGCAGCATGTATCAGGGGGCTCAAAACAATGAGCAGTTCTTC. Translated: CASSMYQGAQNNEQFF.

This clone appeared a single time. The V and J genes are TRBV6-5 and TRBJ1-1, with D uncertain. There are 16 residues in the CDR3. Germline CDR1 and CDR2: MNHEY and SVGAGI. The V end was cut by 2 bases, the J end by 2 bases, with 15 bases between. CDR3 in amino acids: CASSYRVHGLNTEAFF. The CDR3 DNA follows: TGTGCCAGCAGTTACCGGGTACACGGCCTCAACACTGAAGCTTTCTTT.

This chain connects TRBV7-9 to TRBJ2-5; D ambiguous. Per germline, CDR1 SEHNR and CDR2 FQNEAQ (reference sequence). V lost 2 bases to trimming and J lost 1 base, with 17 bases between them. The CDR3 runs to 17 residues. CDR3 protein: CASSLLGHPLFQETQYF. The CDR3 nucleotides are TGTGCCAGCAGCTTACTGGGCCACCCGTTATTCCAAGAGACCCAGTACTTC.

V gene TRBV30 combines with J gene TRBJ1-6, with TRBD1 matching 8 bases. This CDR3 is built from 14 residues. J gave up 8 bases and V 4 bases, and 7 bases lay outside the gene matches. CDR1 is GTSNPN, CDR2 SVGIG, per germline (reference sequence). In DNA, the CDR3 is TGTGCCTGGACAAAGGACAGGGTGGATTCACCCCTCCACTTT. This translates into CAWTKDRVDSPLHF.

This rearrangement joins TRBV7-3 to TRBJ2-3; TRBD2 is a possible D gene (6 bases). The V gene's germline CDR1 is SGHTA and CDR2 FQGTGA. Trimming shortened V by 10 bases and J by 4 bases, and 21 bases separated the two germline ends. This CDR3 contains 15 residues. CDR3 DNA sequence: TGTGCCACCTCGACAAGCGGGTTGGAGGCAGATACGCAGTATTTT. Amino acids: CATSTSGLEADTQYF. The full variable domain, completed using reference TRBV7-3 and TRBJ2-3, is GAGVSQTPSNKVTEKGKYVELRCDPISGHTALYWYRQSLGQGPEFLIYFQGTGAADDSGLPNDRFFAVRPEGSVSTLKIQRTERGDSAVYLCATSTSGLEADTQYFGPGTRLTVL.

The V call is TRBV7-2, the J call TRBJ2-3; tentative D call: TRBD2 (6 bases). This CDR3 is 15 amino acids long. Germline CDR1 is SGHTA and CDR2 is FQGNSA. The V gene lost 1 base and the J gene lost 1 base, with 9 bases spanning the gap. Written as DNA, the CDR3 is TGTGCCAGCAGCTTAGGTGGCGGGGGCACAGATACGCAGTATTTT. It is translated as CASSLGGGGTDTQYF.

The CDR3 loop reads CASSTTGTDGELFF. CDR3 DNA: TGTGCCAGCAGTACCACAGGGACGGACGGGGAGCTGTTTTTT. The genes are TRBV2 and TRBJ2-2, with a tentative D call TRBD1 (6 bases). V lost 5 bases, J lost 7 bases, and 14 bases lay in between. The germline CDR1 and CDR2 sequences are SNHLY and FYNNEI. The CDR3 sequence is 14 residues long.

The chain has TRBV9 and TRBJ2-7, with D unclear. V was shortened by 3 bases and J by 0 bases, with 13 bases between the two germline ends. CDR1 and CDR2 (germline): SGDLS, YYNGEE. There are 15 residues in the CDR3. CDR3 DNA: TGTGCCAGCAGCGCCTTACCGTCGAGCTCCTACGAGCAGTACTTC. This translates into CASSALPSSSYEQYF.

The chain uses TRBV19 and TRBJ2-1; 9 bases fit TRBD1. With 7 bases clipped from V and 4 bases from J, the junction kept 11 bases outside the gene matches. Germline-derived CDR1 and CDR2 are LNHDA and SQIVND (reference sequence). The CDR3 length is 16 residues. DNA of the CDR3: TGTGCCAGTACCCCGGACAGGGGCGCAAGTTACAATGAGCAGTTCTTC. Its translation is CASTPDRGASYNEQFF. The full variable domain, its missing parts supplied by reference TRBV19 and TRBJ2-1, is DGGITQSPKYLFRKEGQNVTLSCEQNLNHDAMYWYRQDPGQGLRLIYYSQIVNDFQKGDIAEGYSVSREKKESFPLTVTSAQKNPTAFYLCASTPDRGASYNEQFFGPGTRLTVL.

The V gene is TRBV6-5, the J gene TRBJ1-5; the match to TRBD1 covers 10 bases. Trimming took 6 bases from V and 4 from J; bases not matched to a gene: 6. This CDR3 contains 15 residues. Germline CDR1 is MNHEY and CDR2 is SVGAGI. CDR3 protein: CASRSGTGANQPQHF. DNA of the CDR3: TGTGCCAGCAGATCCGGGACAGGGGCAAATCAGCCCCAGCATTTT.

CDR3 sequence (DNA): TGTGCCAGCAGCCGACTAGCGGGGGAAGAGACCCAGTACTTC. As protein: CASSRLAGEETQYF. The chain links TRBV6-2 or TRBV6-3 to TRBJ2-5; 12 bases align to TRBD2. The CDR3 is 14 residues long. CDR1 and CDR2 from the germline V gene are MNHEY and SVGEGT. V shed 6 bases, J shed 3 bases, and the junction held 2 bases outside the gene matches.

The chain recombines TRBV29-1 with TRBJ1-4; a possible D gene is TRBD1 (6 bases). Trimming took off 3 bases at V and 8 bases at J, with 16 bases between the two ends. The germline gives CDR1 SQVTM, CDR2 ANQGSEA. CDR3 length equals 14 residues. The CDR3 loop reads CSVDRGGSGEKLFF. The DNA for the CDR3 is TGCAGCGTTGATCGTGGGGGCAGCGGCGAAAAACTGTTTTTT.

This clone appeared once. The rearrangement uses TRBV11-3 and TRBJ1-5, with D possibly matching TRBD1 (5 bases). V lost 11 bases to trimming and J lost 4 bases, with 9 bases between them. The CDR3 is 11 residues long. Germline CDR1 SGHNT, CDR2 YENEEA. The CDR3 spells CAPPGNQPQHF. CDR3 coding DNA: TGTGCCCCCCCAGGGAATCAGCCCCAGCATTTT.

This rearrangement joins TRBV7-7 to TRBJ2-5; tentatively, D is TRBD1 (6 bases). The CDR3 covers 14 residues. Germline V lookup: CDR1 SSHAT, CDR2 FNYEAQ (reference sequence). V was trimmed by 4 bases and J by 5 bases, leaving 14 bases between them. The CDR3 region is CASSSARGAETQYF. In DNA, the CDR3 is TGTGCCAGCAGCTCCGCCAGGGGTGCGGAGACCCAGTACTTC.